This entry concerns a single TCR beta chain. Its antigen remains unknown. This sample stems from a study of T cell responses to AZD1222 COVID-19 vaccine. V was pared by 5 bases and J by 5 bases, with 12 bases between. Germline-derived CDR1 and CDR2 are MDHEN and SYDVKM. CDR3 length: 13 residues. Profiling relied on immunoSEQ multiplex PCR, and the TCRdb table lists in-frame clones only, not all of them. This sample yields roughly 150,000 clones, of which more than 85% are seen a single time; around 4.7% belongs to the top ten. Study-wide findings and caveats: Clonal diversity was possibly underestimated; the donors were predominantly white British and more often female.

Sequences were derived from peripheral blood, sampled on day 0 of AZD1222 vaccination. The V and J genes are TRBV28 and TRBJ1-2; D unresolved. This TCR was recovered from an adult in good health. The CDR3 DNA is TGTGCCAGCAGTCCGACGGATGGATATGGCTACACCTTC. This sequence encodes CASSPTDGYGYTF.